This T cell receptor beta chain was recovered during a study of Graves' ophthalmopathy and Graves' hyperthyroidism. Clinicians diagnosed using symptoms, serum thyroxine, TRAb, thyroid ultrasound and orbital computed tomography. RNA transcripts provided the template for amplifying TCR beta CDR3 regions. First-round RT-PCR used HTBI primers; second-round multiplex PCR followed. Via MiXCR, TCRdb re-called the multiplex PCR reads, giving one row per CDR3 protein. This table holds roughly 1.1 million distinct CDR3 sequences, about 36% found once. This clonotype was seen only a few times. Germline CDR1 is MNHEY and CDR2 is SVGAGI. This CDR3 has 14 residues. Trimming took 2 bases from V and 2 from J, leaving 10 bases between them.

The sequence was collected from an adult man with Graves' hyperthyroidism. The sample taken for sequencing was peripheral blood or thyroid tissue (not recorded which). The chain employs TRBV6-5 and TRBJ2-7; no firm D call. The CDR3 DNA follows: TGTGCCAGCAGTTACCAGGACCGAGCCTACGAGCAGTACTTC. This codes for CASSYQDRAYEQYF.